This TCR beta chain was retrieved from a study of regulatory T cells in long-lasting Graves disease. The time point denotes: persistent/refractory GD, antithyroid drugs over 5 years with positive TRAb. PBMC-derived RNA was used for the TCR library. Broader study findings: Researchers examined only peripheral blood and not thyroid tissue.

This CDR3 comprises 16 residues. Trimming took off 0 bases at V and 7 bases at J, with 18 bases between the two ends. In germline, CDR1 is GTSNPN, CDR2 SVGIG (reference sequence). About this clonotype itself: Its antigen is still unknown.

iRepertoire HTBI primers and Arm-PCR of CDR3 regions built TCR beta libraries. TCRdb called the multiplex PCR reads again in MiXCR, with one record for every CDR3 protein. Of approximately 440,000 distinct CDR3 sequences listed, around 24% are singletons. Source: peripheral blood mononuclear cells (PBMCs), taken when the disease was refractory, from a patient treated with antithyroid drugs. The sequence was collected from a female donor with Graves disease. J is TRBJ2-2 and V is TRBV30; tentative D call: TRBD1 (5 bases). The CDR3 DNA sequence: TGTGCCTGGAGTGTAGGGGCGGCGGTTTTCCTCGGGGAGCTGTTTTTT. Translation gives CAWSVGAAVFLGELFF.